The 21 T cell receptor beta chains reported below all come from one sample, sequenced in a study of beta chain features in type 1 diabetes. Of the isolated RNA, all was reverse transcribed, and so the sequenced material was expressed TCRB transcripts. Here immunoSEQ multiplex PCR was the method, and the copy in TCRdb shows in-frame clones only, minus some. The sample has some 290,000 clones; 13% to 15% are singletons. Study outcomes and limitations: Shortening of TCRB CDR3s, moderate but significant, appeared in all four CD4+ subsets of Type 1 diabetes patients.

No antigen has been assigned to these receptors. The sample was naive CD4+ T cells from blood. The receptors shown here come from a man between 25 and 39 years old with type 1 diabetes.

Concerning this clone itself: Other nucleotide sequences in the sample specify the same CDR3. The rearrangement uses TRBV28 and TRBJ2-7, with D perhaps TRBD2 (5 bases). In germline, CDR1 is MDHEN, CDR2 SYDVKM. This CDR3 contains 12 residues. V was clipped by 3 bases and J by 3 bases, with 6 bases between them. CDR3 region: CASSLGSYEQYF. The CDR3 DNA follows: TGTGCCAGCAGTTTGGGGAGCTACGAGCAGTACTTC.

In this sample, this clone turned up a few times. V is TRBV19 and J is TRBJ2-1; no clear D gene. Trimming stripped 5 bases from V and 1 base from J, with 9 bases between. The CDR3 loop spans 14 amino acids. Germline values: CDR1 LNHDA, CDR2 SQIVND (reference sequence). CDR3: CASSSSMSYNEQFF. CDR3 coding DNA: TGTGCCAGTAGTTCTAGTATGTCCTACAATGAGCAGTTCTTC.

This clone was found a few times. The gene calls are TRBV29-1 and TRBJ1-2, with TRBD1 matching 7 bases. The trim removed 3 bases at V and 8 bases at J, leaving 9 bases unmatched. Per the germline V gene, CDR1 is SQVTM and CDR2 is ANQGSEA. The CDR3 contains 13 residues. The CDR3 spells CSVEGSTGRGYTF. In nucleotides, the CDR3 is TGCAGCGTTGAGGGGTCGACAGGGCGAGGCTACACCTTC.

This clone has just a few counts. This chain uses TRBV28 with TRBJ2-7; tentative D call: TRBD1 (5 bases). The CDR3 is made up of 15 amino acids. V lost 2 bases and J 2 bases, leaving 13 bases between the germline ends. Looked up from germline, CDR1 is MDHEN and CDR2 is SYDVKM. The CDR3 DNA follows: TGTGCCAGCAGTTTAGTGGCAGGGCCTACCTACGAGCAGTACTTC. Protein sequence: CASSLVAGPTYEQYF.

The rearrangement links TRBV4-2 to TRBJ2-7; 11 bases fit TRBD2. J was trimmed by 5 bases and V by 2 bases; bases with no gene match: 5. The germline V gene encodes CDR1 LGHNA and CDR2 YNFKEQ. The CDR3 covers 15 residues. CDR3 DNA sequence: TGTGCCAGCAGCCAACCGACTAGCGGGACCCACGAGCAGTACTTC. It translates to CASSQPTSGTHEQYF.

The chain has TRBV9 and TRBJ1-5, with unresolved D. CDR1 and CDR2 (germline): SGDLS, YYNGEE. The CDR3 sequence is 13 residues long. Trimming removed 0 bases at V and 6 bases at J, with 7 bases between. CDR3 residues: CASSVDMFQPQHF. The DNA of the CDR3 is TGTGCCAGCAGCGTAGATATGTTTCAGCCCCAGCATTTT.

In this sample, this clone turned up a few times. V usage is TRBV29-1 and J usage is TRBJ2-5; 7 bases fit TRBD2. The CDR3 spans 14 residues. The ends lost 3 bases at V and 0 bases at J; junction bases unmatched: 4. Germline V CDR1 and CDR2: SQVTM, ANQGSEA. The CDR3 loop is CSVEGGGHQETQYF. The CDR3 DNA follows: TGCAGCGTTGAGGGGGGGGGACACCAAGAGACCCAGTACTTC. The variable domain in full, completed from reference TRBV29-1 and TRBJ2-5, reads SAVISQKPSRDICQRGTSLTIQCQVDSQVTMMFWYRQQPGQSLTLIATANQGSEATYESGFVIDKFPISRPNLTFSTLTVSNMSPEDSSIYLCSVEGGGHQETQYFGPGTRLLVL.

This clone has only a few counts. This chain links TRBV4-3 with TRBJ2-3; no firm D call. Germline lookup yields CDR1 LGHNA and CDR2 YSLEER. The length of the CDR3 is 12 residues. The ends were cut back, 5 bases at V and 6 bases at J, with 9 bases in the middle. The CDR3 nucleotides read TGCGCCAGCAGCTCCATCGGGGATACGCAGTATTTT. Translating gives CASSSIGDTQYF.

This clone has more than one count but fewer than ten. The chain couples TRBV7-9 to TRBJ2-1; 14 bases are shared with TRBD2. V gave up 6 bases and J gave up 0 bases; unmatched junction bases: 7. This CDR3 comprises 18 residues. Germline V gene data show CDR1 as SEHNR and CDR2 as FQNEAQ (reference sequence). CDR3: CASRRLAGGPSSYNEQFF. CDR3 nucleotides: TGTGCCAGCAGGAGACTAGCGGGAGGGCCGAGCTCCTACAATGAGCAGTTCTTC.

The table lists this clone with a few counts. The DNA for the CDR3 is TGTGCCAGCAGGGAATCCCCACTTCACAATGAGCAGTTCTTC. Amino acids: CASRESPLHNEQFF. The rearrangement links TRBV6-1 to TRBJ2-1; D gene ambiguous. V was pared by 6 bases and J by 5 bases, with 14 bases between. CDR1 and CDR2 (germline): MNHNS, SASEGT. This CDR3 has 14 amino acids.

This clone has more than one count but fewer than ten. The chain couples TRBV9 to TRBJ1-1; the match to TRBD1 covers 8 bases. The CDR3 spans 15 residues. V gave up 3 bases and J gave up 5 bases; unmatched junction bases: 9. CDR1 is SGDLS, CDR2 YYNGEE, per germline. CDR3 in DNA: TGTGCCAGCAGCGCCCTCGGACAGGGAGGTACTGAAGCTTTCTTT. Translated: CASSALGQGGTEAFF. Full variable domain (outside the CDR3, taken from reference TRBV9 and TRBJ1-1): DSGVTQTPKHLITATGQRVTLRCSPRSGDLSVYWYQQSLDQGLQFLIQYYNGEERAKGNILERFSAQQFPDLHSELNLSSLELGDSALYFCASSALGQGGTEAFFGQGTRLTVV.

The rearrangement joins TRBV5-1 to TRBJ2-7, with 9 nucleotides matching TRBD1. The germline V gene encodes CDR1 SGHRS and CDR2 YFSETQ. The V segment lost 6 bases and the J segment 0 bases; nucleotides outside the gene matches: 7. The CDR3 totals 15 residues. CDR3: CASTPGQGSSYEQYF. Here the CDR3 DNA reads TGCGCCAGCACTCCGGGACAGGGATCCTCCTACGAGCAGTACTTC.

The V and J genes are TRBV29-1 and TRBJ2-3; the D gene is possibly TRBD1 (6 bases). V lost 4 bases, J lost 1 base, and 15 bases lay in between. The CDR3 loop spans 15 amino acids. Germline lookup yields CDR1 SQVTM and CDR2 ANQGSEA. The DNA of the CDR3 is TGCAGCGTTGCTTTTAGGGCAGGGGGCACAGATACGCAGTATTTT. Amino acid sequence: CSVAFRAGGTDTQYF.

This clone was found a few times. The CDR3 loop reads CASTQTGVGDTQYF. CDR3 in DNA: TGTGCCAGCACCCAGACAGGAGTTGGAGATACGCAGTATTTT. The V call is TRBV7-2, the J call TRBJ2-3, with a weak D call TRBD1 (6 bases). Germline loops: CDR1 SGHTA, CDR2 FQGNSA. V was clipped by 7 bases and J by 5 bases, with 16 bases between them. This CDR3 has 14 amino acids.

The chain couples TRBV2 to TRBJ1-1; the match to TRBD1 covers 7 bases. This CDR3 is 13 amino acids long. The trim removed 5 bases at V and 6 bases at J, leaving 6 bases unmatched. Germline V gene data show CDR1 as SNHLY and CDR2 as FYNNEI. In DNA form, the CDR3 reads TGTGCCAGCAGTAACGAGGGGGCATCTGAAGCTTTCTTT. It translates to CASSNEGASEAFF.

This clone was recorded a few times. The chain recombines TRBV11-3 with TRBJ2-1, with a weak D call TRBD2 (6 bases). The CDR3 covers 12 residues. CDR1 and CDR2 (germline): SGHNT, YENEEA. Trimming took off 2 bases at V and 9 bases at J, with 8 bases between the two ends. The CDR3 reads CASSLPGAEQFF. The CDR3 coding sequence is TGTGCCAGCAGCTTACCGGGAGCTGAGCAGTTCTTC.

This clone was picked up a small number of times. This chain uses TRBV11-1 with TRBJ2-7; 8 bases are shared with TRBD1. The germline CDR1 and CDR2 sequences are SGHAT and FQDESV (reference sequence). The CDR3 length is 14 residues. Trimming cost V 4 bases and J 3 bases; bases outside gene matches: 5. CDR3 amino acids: CASSSTGASYEQYF. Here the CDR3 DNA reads TGTGCCAGCAGCTCGACAGGGGCGAGCTACGAGCAGTACTTC. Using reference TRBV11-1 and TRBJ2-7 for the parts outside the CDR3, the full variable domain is EAEVAQSPRYKITEKSQAVAFWCDPISGHATLYWYRQILGQGPELLVQFQDESVVDDSQLPKDRFSAERLKGVDSTLKIQPAELGDSAMYLCASSSTGASYEQYFGPGTRLTVT.

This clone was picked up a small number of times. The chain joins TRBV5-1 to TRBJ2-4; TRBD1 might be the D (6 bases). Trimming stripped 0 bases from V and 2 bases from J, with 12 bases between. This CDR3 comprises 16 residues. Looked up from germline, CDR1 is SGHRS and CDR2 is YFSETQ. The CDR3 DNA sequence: TGCGCCAGCAGCTTGGCGGGCGACAGGACCAAAAACATTCAGTACTTC. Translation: CASSLAGDRTKNIQYF.

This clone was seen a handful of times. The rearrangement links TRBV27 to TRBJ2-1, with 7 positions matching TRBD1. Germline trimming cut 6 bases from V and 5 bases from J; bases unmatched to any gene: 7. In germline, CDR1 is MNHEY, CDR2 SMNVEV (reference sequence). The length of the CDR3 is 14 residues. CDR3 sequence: CASRTGQINNEQFF. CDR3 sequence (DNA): TGTGCCAGCAGAACGGGACAGATCAACAATGAGCAGTTCTTC.

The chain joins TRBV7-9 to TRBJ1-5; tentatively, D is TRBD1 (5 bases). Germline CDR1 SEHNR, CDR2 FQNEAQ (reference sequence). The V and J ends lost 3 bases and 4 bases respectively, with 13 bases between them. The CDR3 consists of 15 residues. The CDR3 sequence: CASSFLGKGNQPQHF. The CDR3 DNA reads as TGTGCCAGCAGCTTCTTAGGTAAGGGGAATCAGCCCCAGCATTTT. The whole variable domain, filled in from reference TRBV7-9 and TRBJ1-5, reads DTGVSQNPRHKITKRGQNVTFRCDPISEHNRLYWYRQTLGQGPEFLTYFQNEAQLEKSRLLSDRFSAERPKGSFSTLEIQRTEQGDSAMYLCASSFLGKGNQPQHFGDGTRLSIL.

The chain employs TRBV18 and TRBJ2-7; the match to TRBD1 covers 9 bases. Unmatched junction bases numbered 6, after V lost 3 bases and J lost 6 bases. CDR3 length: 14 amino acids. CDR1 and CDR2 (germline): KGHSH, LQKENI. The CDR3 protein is CASSPLGQGSEQYF. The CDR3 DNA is TGTGCCAGCTCACCCCTGGGACAGGGCAGCGAGCAGTACTTC. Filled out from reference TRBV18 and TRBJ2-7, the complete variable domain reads NAGVMQNPRHLVRRRGQEARLRCSPMKGHSHVYWYRQLPEEGLKFMVYLQKENIIDESGMPKERFSAEFPKEGPSILRIQQVVRGDSAAYFCASSPLGQGSEQYFGPGTRLTVT.